The source of this T cell receptor beta chain is a study of blood T cells in healthy people across ages. This clonotype occurred a few times. Its antigen remains unidentified. Healthy individuals of Caucasian origin from Russia, aged about 6 to 100, served as donors. Together with a sample-barcoded 5' primer, a J-beta primer mix was included in a second PCR lasting roughly 6 to 12 cycles. One entry per CDR3 protein results from TCRdb running MiXCR on the 5' RACE reads. The sample consists of approximately 290,000 distinct CDR3 sequences, around 29% of them appearing once. Study results and limitations: Estimates of diversity drawn from one million T cells were considered underestimates. With age, beta diversity per million T cells declined roughly linearly, significantly by 30 to 40.

This sequence originates from a woman in her sixties or seventies in good health. Sequencing was performed on blood.

The CDR3 reads CASTPTGRDQGYTF. The CDR3 DNA reads as TGTGCCAGCACTCCCACAGGGAGGGATCAAGGCTACACCTTC. The gene calls are TRBV28 and TRBJ1-2; possible D gene TRBD1, 6 bases. The CDR3 contains 14 residues. Germline CDR1 is MDHEN and CDR2 is SYDVKM. V shed 7 bases and J shed 8 bases, with 20 bases lying between them.